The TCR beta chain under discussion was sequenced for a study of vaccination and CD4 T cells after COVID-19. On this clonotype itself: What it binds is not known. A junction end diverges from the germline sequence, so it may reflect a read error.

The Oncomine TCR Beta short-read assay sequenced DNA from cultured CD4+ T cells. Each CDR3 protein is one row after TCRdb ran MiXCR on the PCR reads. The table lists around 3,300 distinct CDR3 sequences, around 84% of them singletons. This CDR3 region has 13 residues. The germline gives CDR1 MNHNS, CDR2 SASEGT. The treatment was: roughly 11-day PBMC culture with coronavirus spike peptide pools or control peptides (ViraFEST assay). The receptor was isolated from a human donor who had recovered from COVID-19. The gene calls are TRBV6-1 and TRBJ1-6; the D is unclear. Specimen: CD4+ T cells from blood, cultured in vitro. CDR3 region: CASREGTNSPLHF. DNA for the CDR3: TGTGCCAGCAGGGAAGGAACGAATTCACCCCTCCACTTT.